This T cell receptor beta chain was profiled in a study of T cells after yellow fever vaccination. The CDR3 has 14 amino acids. V lost 3 bases and J 3 bases, leaving 12 bases between the germline ends. Looked up from germline, CDR1 is SGHDN and CDR2 is FVKESK. About this clonotype itself: Its antigen is undetermined.

Study-level results: A limited proportion of clonotypes was detected within both the CD4 and CD8 compartments. Re-detected after boosting: most primary clones, more than 95% of CD4 and roughly 88% of CD8.

5'RACE template switching generated TCR cDNA, adding a universal primer site and UMIs. From the 5' RACE reads, TCRdb called clonotypes with MiXCR, one entry per CDR3 protein. Among more than 350,000 distinct CDR3 sequences, 11% were seen once, and the ten largest hold roughly 18%. J is TRBJ2-7 and V is TRBV14; tentatively, D is TRBD2 (5 bases). The material sequenced was PBMCs, taken on the day of the first yellow fever vaccination. The TCR originated in a man between 18 and 29 years old who received the YFV17D yellow fever vaccine. For the CDR3, the DNA is TGTGCCAGCAGCCACGGACTCCCTAACTACGAGCAGTACTTC. This sequence encodes CASSHGLPNYEQYF.